The present T cell receptor (beta chain) was sequenced within a study of blood T cell repertoires in COVID-19. Overall study context: T cells, B-cell-depleted T cells, or PBMCs provided the cDNA or gDNA that served as material.

Enrollees, roughly 18 to 90 years old, lived in 24 US areas. Someone with COVID-19 had been met by exposed participants within 2 weeks before study entry. V was cut by 8 bases and J by 1 base, with 18 bases left in between. The CDR3 extends over 16 amino acids. The V gene's germline CDR1 is MNHEY and CDR2 SMNVEV (reference sequence). The data were produced by immunoSEQ multiplex PCR, yet TCRdb's version contains in-frame clones alone and is incomplete. Among 430,000 or so clones listed, around nine tenths were seen once. The sample consisted of PBMCs or T cells enriched from blood (not recorded which). The chain is built from TRBV27 and TRBJ1-5, with TRBD1 as a possible D gene (5 bases). The clonotype comes from a woman aged 18-35 years who had been exposed to COVID-19. CDR3 bases: TGTGCCAGCGCCCTGATAGGGGCAAGGAGCAATCAGCCCCAGCATTTT. This translates into CASALIGARSNQPQHF.